These T cell receptor beta chains were read from a single sample in a study of blood T cell repertoires in COVID-19. The protocol was immunoSEQ multiplex PCR, while the TCRdb copy is restricted to in-frame clones and leaves out a portion. The sample includes about 270,000 clones, 91% of them seen just once. The sequenced sample consisted of PBMCs or T cells enriched from blood (not recorded which). The receptors come from a man aged 40-55 years who had been exposed to COVID-19. CDR3s include the opening cysteine and the closing phenylalanine or tryptophan. Where a row states a size, it is once, few, many or the class of an expanded clone; other rows omit it.

clone size | J gene | V gene | CDR3 protein
few | TRBJ2-7 | TRBV13 | CASSLKTSGIYEQYF
NA | TRBJ1-6 | TRBV9 | CASSLRGQPNSPLHF
NA | TRBJ1-1 | TRBV7-9 | CASSFKGNEAFF
NA | TRBJ2-4 | TRBV4-1 | CASSQDEGGFVKNIQYF
NA | TRBJ1-1 | TRBV28 | CASSPTSDGDTEAFF
NA | TRBJ2-2 | TRBV19 | CASNSGGTGELFF
once | TRBJ1-2 | TRBV28 | CASSSLYGYTF
NA | TRBJ1-6 | TRBV10-1 | CASSEQGGPKNNSPLHF
NA | TRBJ2-7 | TRBV5-6 | CASSRSGVSYEQYF
NA | TRBJ2-7 | TRBV27 | CASRQGAGGPEEQYF
once | TRBJ1-5 | TRBV19 | CASSKGTGGYNQPQHF
NA | TRBJ1-1 | TRBV28 | CASSLIRGATEAFF
NA | TRBJ1-1 | TRBV5-1 | CASRHLNTEAFF
NA | TRBJ2-7 | TRBV12-3/TRBV12-4 | CASSWTGGDEQYF
once | TRBJ2-3 | TRBV27 | CASSTRLAGERSTQYF
NA | TRBJ2-2 | TRBV24-1 | CATSDRLDRVTGELFF
NA | TRBJ2-5 | TRBV15 | CATSITSGIETQYF
NA | TRBJ2-1 | TRBV11-1 | CASSLGAGGTNEQFF
once | TRBJ2-3 | TRBV7-9 | CASSTGGETDTQYF
NA | TRBJ1-1 | TRBV28 | CASSIPQGAFF
NA | TRBJ1-4 | TRBV28 | CASSSGQKSEKLFF
NA | TRBJ2-1 | TRBV7-3 | CASSLNPSGTSSYNEQFF
NA | TRBJ1-2 | TRBV4-1 | CASSQDLGQGQGLDGYTF
NA | TRBJ2-2 | TRBV25-1 | CASSTVNTGELFF